The rows below give T cell receptor beta chains drawn from one sample of a study of shared clonotypes between healthy human individuals. Measured with immunoSEQ multiplex PCR; TCRdb has only the in-frame clones, and not every one. The table shows about 2.4 million clones, with more than 80% occurring only once. Sequenced sample: naive CD4+ T cells sorted from blood. The receptor set was obtained from a man between 18 and 29 years old in good health. Both conserved end residues are part of each CDR3. A D gene is named only where the DNA matches it firmly. The listing skips clone size in some rows; elsewhere it reads once, few, many or a size class.

j_call v_call clone_size d_call cdr3_nt cdr3_aa
TRBJ1-5 TRBV6-5 NA NA TGTGCCAGCAGTAAAGGGGATCGCTGGGGGCCCCAGCATTTT CASSKGDRWGPQHF
TRBJ2-7 TRBV6-1 NA TRBD2 TGTGCCAGCAGTGAGGGACTAGCGGGGGTCCTAAGCTCCTACGAGCAGTACTTC CASSEGLAGVLSSYEQYF
TRBJ2-2 TRBV7-2 NA NA TGTGCCAGCAGCTTAAGGGCCTTAACCGGGTCCGGGGAGCTGTTTTTT CASSLRALTGSGELFF
TRBJ1-1 TRBV4-1 NA NA TGCGCCAGCAGCAGCAGGGTAGGGGAAATGAACACTGAAGCTTTCTTT CASSSRVGEMNTEAFF
TRBJ2-1 TRBV4-1 once TRBD2 TGCGCCAGCAGCCAACTAGCGGGAGGTTACAATGAGCAGTTCTTC CASSQLAGGYNEQFF
TRBJ1-4 TRBV11-3 NA NA TGTGCCAGCAGCTCCAACCGGTTCCGGGAGGCTGAAAAACTGTTTTTT CASSSNRFREAEKLFF
TRBJ1-1 TRBV30 NA NA TGTGCCCGGTCCAGGGGCGCAGATATAACTGAAGCTTTCTTT CARSRGADITEAFF
TRBJ2-5 TRBV6-5 NA TRBD1 TGTGCCAGCAACAGGGGAGAGACCCAGTACTTC CASNRGETQYF
TRBJ2-5 TRBV9 NA NA TGTGCCAGCAGCCCCGGACTACCGCAAGAGACCCAGTACTTC CASSPGLPQETQYF
TRBJ2-7 TRBV6-6 NA NA TGTGCCAGCAGTACCTATTTGGGATCCTACGAGCAGTACTTC CASSTYLGSYEQYF
TRBJ2-3 TRBV7-2 NA NA TGTGCCAGCAGTCCACCCACAGATACGCAGTATTTT CASSPPTDTQYF
TRBJ2-5 TRBV9 NA TRBD1 TGTGCCAGCAGCGCGGACCTGGACAGGAAAGAGACCCAGTACTTC CASSADLDRKETQYF
TRBJ2-5 TRBV30 NA TRBD1 TGTGCCTGGGGGACAGGCGAGGAGACCCAGTACTTC CAWGTGEETQYF
TRBJ1-3 TRBV10-3 NA TRBD1 TGTGCCATCGGCGGGACAGGTAACACCATATATTTT CAIGGTGNTIYF
TRBJ1-1 TRBV5-1 NA NA TGCGCCAGCAGCTTGGAGACAGGAACTGAAGCTTTCTTT CASSLETGTEAFF
TRBJ1-1 TRBV2 NA NA TGTGCCAGCAGTGAAAGGGCTATGAACACTGAAGCTTTCTTT CASSERAMNTEAFF
TRBJ1-6 TRBV30 few TRBD1 TGTGCCTGGGCTGAGGGACAGGGATATTCACCCCTCCACTTT CAWAEGQGYSPLHF
TRBJ2-1 TRBV10-1 NA TRBD2 TGCGCCAGCAGTGATCCCTCTAGCGGGAGCTCCTACAATGAGCAGTTCTTC CASSDPSSGSSYNEQFF
TRBJ1-3 TRBV6-1 once TRBD1 TGTGCCAGCAGTGAATTTCCCCTGCGGACAGGCGGAAACACCATATATTTT CASSEFPLRTGGNTIYF
TRBJ2-3 TRBV5-6 NA NA TGTGCCAGCAGCTTAAGGACCGGGAATACGCAGTATTTT CASSLRTGNTQYF
TRBJ1-5 TRBV19 NA TRBD1 TGTGCCAGTAGCAAGGGACAGCCATTAAATCAGCCCCAGCATTTT CASSKGQPLNQPQHF
TRBJ2-1 TRBV6-1 NA NA TGTGCCAGCCGGGAGATCTCCTACAATGAGCAGTTCTTC CASREISYNEQFF
TRBJ1-4 TRBV4-1 NA NA TGCGCCAGCAGCCCGGGGGGGCAGTATAGTGAAAAACTGTTTTTT CASSPGGQYSEKLFF
TRBJ1-1 TRBV10-2 NA NA TGCGCCAGCAGTCGGGACACAAAAAAGCGAGGCACTGAAGCTTTCTTT CASSRDTKKRGTEAFF
TRBJ2-5 TRBV5-6 NA TRBD1 TGTGCCAGCAGCGCGGGACAGGGGGTCCAAGAGACCCAGTACTTC CASSAGQGVQETQYF
TRBJ2-1 TRBV28 NA NA TGTGCCAGCAGTCCCTTCCGGCGCAATGAGCAGTTCTTC CASSPFRRNEQFF
TRBJ2-3 TRBV18 few TRBD2 TGTGCCAGCTCACCACCGGGGGGGATTAGCACAGATACGCAGTATTTT CASSPPGGISTDTQYF
TRBJ2-7 TRBV6-5 NA TRBD1 TGTGCCAGCAGAACCCGGACAGGGGGTTCCTACGAGCAGTACTTC CASRTRTGGSYEQYF
TRBJ1-4 TRBV18 NA TRBD1 TGTGCCAGCTCACGAGAACAGGGGTCAGTAAGTGAAAAACTGTTTTTT CASSREQGSVSEKLFF
TRBJ1-6 TRBV7-2 NA TRBD1 TGTGCCAGCAGCACAGGGGGATCCTATAATTCACCCCTCCACTTT CASSTGGSYNSPLHF
TRBJ1-6 TRBV5-6 once TRBD1 TGTGCCAGCAGCTTTGGAGGGGGCGGGAATTCACCCCTCCACTTT CASSFGGGGNSPLHF
TRBJ1-2 TRBV10-3 NA NA TGTGCCATCAGTGACCGACACGACTATGGCTACACCTTC CAISDRHDYGYTF
TRBJ2-7 TRBV11-2 NA NA TGTGCCAGCAGCTTAGGCGGGAACCCCTCTACGGAGCAGTACTTC CASSLGGNPSTEQYF
TRBJ1-1 TRBV5-1 NA NA TGCGCCAGCAGCCCGACCGCGGCAACGAACACTGAAGCTTTCTTT CASSPTAATNTEAFF
TRBJ1-4 TRBV7-6 NA NA TGTGCCAGCAGCCGCCGGCGGGGGGCAACTAATGAAAAACTGTTTTTT CASSRRRGATNEKLFF
TRBJ1-4 TRBV11-3 NA NA TGTGCCAGCAGCTGTGAAAGAGCTAATGAAAAACTGTTTTTT CASSCERANEKLFF
TRBJ2-3 TRBV5-4 NA TRBD2 TGTGCCAGCAGCCGGAAACTAGCGGGGGCCACCACAGATACGCAGTATTTT CASSRKLAGATTDTQYF
TRBJ1-5 TRBV18 NA NA TGTGCCAGCTCACCTTCATCGAATCAGCCCCAGCATTTT CASSPSSNQPQHF
TRBJ1-5 TRBV5-8 NA NA TGTGCCAGCAGCTTGGTTGGGGGGAGCGGCAATCAGCCCCAGCATTTT CASSLVGGSGNQPQHF
TRBJ1-5 TRBV30 once TRBD1 TGTGCCTGGTCGACAGGGGGCAATCAGCCCCAGCATTTT CAWSTGGNQPQHF
TRBJ2-7 TRBV27 NA TRBD1 TGTGCCAGCAGGGGCGACAGGGTGAGCTCCTACGAGCAGTACTTC CASRGDRVSSYEQYF
TRBJ2-2 TRBV25-1 NA NA TGTGCCAGCAGTGGCCCAGTTAACACCGGGGAGCTGTTTTTT CASSGPVNTGELFF
TRBJ1-6 TRBV5-1 NA NA TGCGCCAGCAGCTTGGCTCAGTCTAATTCACCCCTCCACTTT CASSLAQSNSPLHF
TRBJ2-7 TRBV18 NA TRBD1 TGTGCCAGCTCTTCGGGACAGGGGGCCTACGAGCAGTACTTC CASSSGQGAYEQYF
TRBJ1-1 TRBV9 NA TRBD1 TGTGCCAGCAGCCTCGTCGGACAGGGGCTGGCTTTCTTT CASSLVGQGLAFF
TRBJ2-5 TRBV10-3 NA NA TGTGCCATCAGTGGGTACTCGGAGCGAGAGACCCAGTACTTC CAISGYSERETQYF
TRBJ2-1 TRBV6-6 NA TRBD2 TGTGCCAGCAGATATCTAGCGGGAGAGTGGTTCTTC CASRYLAGEWFF
TRBJ2-5 TRBV30 NA NA TGTGCCTGGAGTTCGGGACAACGGGAGACCCAGTACTTC CAWSSGQRETQYF
TRBJ2-2 TRBV6-5 NA TRBD2 TGTGCCACCCAGTGGGGCGGGGGGACCGGGGAGCTGTTTTTT CATQWGGGTGELFF
TRBJ1-1 TRBV6-5 NA NA TGTGCCAGCAGTTCCAGGGAGAACACTGAAGCTTTCTTT CASSSRENTEAFF
TRBJ1-2 TRBV15 NA NA TGTGCCACCAGGCCGGGTAAGGGCTATGGCTACACCTTC CATRPGKGYGYTF
TRBJ2-7 TRBV7-2 NA TRBD2 TGTGCCAGCAGCGTCGGGGGGGCTCGGGCTGAGCAGTACTTC CASSVGGARAEQYF
TRBJ1-5 TRBV7-2 few NA TGTGCCAGCAGCTGGGGTTATAGCAATCAGCCCCAGCATTTT CASSWGYSNQPQHF